A selection of T cell receptor beta chains follows, all from one sample in a study of OX40 agonist ivuxolimab in advanced cancers. Clones were sequenced by immunoSEQ multiplex PCR, and TCRdb holds only the in-frame ones, with some missing. This sample has approximately 69,000 clones; 80% occur once, and the top ten carry under 3%. This specimen was CD4+ or CD8+ T cells sorted from blood, taken in a trial of the OX40 agonist ivuxolimab. The receptors here all came from an adult with an advanced solid tumor such as melanoma, head and neck, liver or kidney cancer. Both conserved end residues are part of each CDR3. D genes are given only for firm matches. Clone sizes are given selectively: once, few, many, or a class where the clone is expanded.

TRBV5-4,-,once,TRBJ2-1,CASSLALGRYNEQFF,TGTGCCAGCAGCTTGGCCCTTGGGAGGTACAATGAGCAGTTCTTC
TRBV12-1,-,-,TRBJ2-7,CAGGADRSIITYEQYF,TGTGCCGGGGGGGCCGACAGAAGTATAATTACCTACGAGCAGTACTTC
TRBV7-3,-,-,TRBJ2-5,CASSLGFRAETQYF,TGTGCCAGCAGCTTAGGCTTCAGGGCTGAGACCCAGTACTTC
TRBV28,-,-,TRBJ1-2,CASSFNRIPYNYGYTF,TGTGCCAGCAGTTTCAACAGGATACCCTATAACTATGGCTACACCTTC
TRBV11-2,TRBD2,-,TRBJ2-7,CASSLDTSGIFSYEQYF,TGTGCCAGCAGCTTAGATACTAGCGGGATCTTCTCCTACGAGCAGTACTTC
TRBV12-1,-,-,TRBJ2-3,CASSPDTDTQYF,TGTGCCAGCAGCCCGGACACAGATACGCAGTATTTT
TRBV5-4,-,-,TRBJ1-2,CASSLARRPGGYTF,TGTGCCAGCAGCTTGGCTCGCCGGCCGGGTGGCTACACCTTC
TRBV5-1,TRBD2,-,TRBJ2-5,CASSSGLATARETQYF,TGCGCCAGCAGCTCCGGACTAGCGACTGCCCGGGAGACCCAGTACTTC
TRBV15,TRBD2,-,TRBJ2-3,CATSRDRTSGGSTDTQYF,TGTGCCACCAGCAGAGATCGGACTAGCGGGGGGAGCACAGATACGCAGTATTTT
TRBV10-1,-,-,TRBJ2-5,CASSERLALETQYF,TGCGCCAGCAGTGAGAGGCTAGCGCTCGAGACCCAGTACTTC
TRBV5-1,TRBD1,few,TRBJ1-2,CASSLGGGVYYGYTF,TGCGCCAGCAGCTTGGGAGGGGGCGTATATTATGGCTACACCTTC
TRBV5-1,TRBD2,-,TRBJ2-7,CASSFSGTSVDEQYF,TGCGCCAGCAGCTTCTCCGGGACTAGCGTCGACGAGCAGTACTTC
TRBV19,TRBD2,-,TRBJ2-3,CASRTSGRARTDTQYF,TGTGCCAGTAGGACTAGCGGGAGGGCCCGCACAGATACGCAGTATTTT
TRBV6-5,-,few,TRBJ1-2,CASRRDGTTYGYTF,TGTGCCAGCAGGCGGGACGGGACTACCTATGGCTACACCTTC
TRBV28,TRBD1,-,TRBJ1-2,CASSLGGGGNYGYTF,TGTGCCAGCAGTCTAGGGGGCGGGGGAAACTATGGCTACACCTTC
TRBV6-5,-,-,TRBJ2-5,CASSKRQETQYF,TGTGCCAGCAGTAAAAGACAAGAGACCCAGTACTTC
TRBV9,-,-,TRBJ2-6,CASSAQGSGANVLTF,TGTGCCAGCAGCGCACAGGGCTCTGGGGCCAACGTCCTGACTTTC
TRBV28,-,few,TRBJ1-2,CASSFRTDSSYNTF,TGTGCCAGCAGTTTTCGGACAGACTCCTCCTATAACACCTTC
TRBV28,TRBD2,-,TRBJ2-5,CASSLAGGGETQYF,TGTGCCAGCAGTTTAGCGGGAGGGGGAGAGACCCAGTACTTC
TRBV5-1,-,few,TRBJ1-3,CASSLRGRGETGNTIYF,TGCGCCAGCAGCTTGAGGGGCAGAGGGGAGACTGGAAACACCATATATTTT
TRBV10-2,TRBD2,-,TRBJ2-1,CAILSSGRATEQFF,TGCGCCATACTATCTAGCGGGAGGGCCACTGAGCAGTTCTTC
TRBV6-1,-,-,TRBJ2-2,CASSGWGVNTGELFF,TGTGCCAGCAGTGGTTGGGGGGTAAACACCGGGGAGCTGTTTTTT
TRBV30,-,-,TRBJ1-5,CAAQGFNQPQHF,TGTGCCGCGCAGGGATTCAATCAGCCCCAGCATTTT
TRBV5-5,-,-,TRBJ1-1,CASKFRGDTEAFF,TGTGCCAGCAAATTCCGGGGGGACACTGAAGCTTTCTTT
TRBV7-9,-,-,TRBJ2-1,CASSLSQGPYNEQFF,TGTGCCAGCAGCTTATCCCAGGGGCCCTACAATGAGCAGTTCTTC
TRBV27,TRBD1,once,TRBJ1-4,CASSPATGGGTGKLFF,TGTGCCAGCAGTCCCGCGACAGGGGGCGGAACGGGCAAACTGTTTTTT
TRBV7-9,-,-,TRBJ2-6,CASTWGRGPSGANVLTF,TGTGCCAGCACCTGGGGGCGGGGGCCCTCTGGGGCCAACGTCCTGACTTTC
TRBV4-1,-,-,TRBJ2-5,CASSQRVGTSRETQYF,TGCGCCAGCAGCCAACGTGTGGGAACTAGCAGGGAGACCCAGTACTTC
TRBV28,-,-,TRBJ1-2,CASSLLFPERRKDGYTF,TGTGCCAGCAGTTTACTTTTTCCAGAGAGACGTAAGGATGGCTACACCTTC
TRBV25-1,TRBD1,-,TRBJ1-1,CASSPRGPTEAFF,TGTGCCAGCAGCCCCAGGGGGCCCACTGAAGCTTTCTTT
TRBV9,TRBD2,-,TRBJ2-1,CASSAGLAGDYEQFF,TGTGCCAGCAGCGCTGGACTAGCGGGGGACTACGAGCAGTTCTTC
TRBV7-8,TRBD2,-,TRBJ2-3,CASSSPAGVGDTQYF,TGTGCCAGCAGCTCCCCAGCGGGAGTGGGAGATACGCAGTATTTT
TRBV7-2,TRBD1,-,TRBJ2-7,CASSQRTGGGEQYF,TGTGCCAGCAGCCAGCGGACAGGGGGCGGCGAGCAGTACTTC
TRBV28,-,-,TRBJ2-7,CASRVRGPYEQYF,TGTGCCAGCAGGGTCAGGGGACCCTACGAGCAGTACTTC
TRBV14,-,-,TRBJ2-1,CASSQESSAYNEQFF,TGTGCCAGCAGCCAAGAATCTAGCGCCTACAATGAGCAGTTCTTC
TRBV6-1,-,few,TRBJ2-7,CASSEEGLGLSRREQYF,TGTGCCAGCAGTGAAGAAGGGTTGGGACTCTCTCGTAGGGAGCAGTACTTC
TRBV30,TRBD2,-,TRBJ2-1,CALGLAGGSSYNEQFF,TGTGCCTTAGGACTAGCGGGAGGGAGCTCCTACAATGAGCAGTTCTTC
TRBV19,-,-,TRBJ1-1,CASSIVPGARNTEAFF,TGTGCCAGTAGTATAGTTCCGGGGGCCCGAAACACTGAAGCTTTCTTT
TRBV7-8,-,-,TRBJ2-1,CASSAPTSSYNEQFF,TGTGCCAGCAGCGCCCCGACCAGTTCCTACAATGAGCAGTTCTTC
TRBV18,-,-,TRBJ1-4,CASSPPRGGNEKLFF,TGTGCCAGCTCACCACCGAGGGGGGGAAATGAAAAACTGTTTTTT
TRBV4-1,TRBD2,-,TRBJ2-3,CASSQPGLAGGPTDTQYF,TGCGCCAGCAGCCAACCTGGACTAGCGGGAGGGCCCACAGATACGCAGTATTTT
TRBV7-6,TRBD2,-,TRBJ2-1,CASSSVAGEIYNEQFF,TGTGCCAGCAGCTCTGTAGCGGGGGAAATTTACAATGAGCAGTTCTTC
TRBV7-3,-,-,TRBJ2-3,CASSLNRASDTQYF,TGTGCCAGCAGCTTAAACAGGGCCTCAGATACGCAGTATTTT
TRBV11-2,-,-,TRBJ1-5,CASSLGAGNQPQHF,TGTGCCAGCAGCTTAGGGGCTGGCAATCAGCCCCAGCATTTT
TRBV2,-,-,TRBJ1-2,CASSEQGDYGYTF,TGTGCCAGCAGTGAACAGGGTGACTATGGCTACACCTTC
TRBV2,-,-,TRBJ2-6,CASSERWVPLSGANVLTF,TGTGCCAGCAGTGAAAGGTGGGTTCCCCTCTCTGGGGCCAACGTCCTGACTTTC
TRBV4-1,-,few,TRBJ2-4,CASSQGGLGLAKNIQYF,TGCGCCAGCAGCCAAGGGGGGTTGGGATTAGCCAAAAACATTCAGTACTTC
TRBV7-9,-,-,TRBJ2-5,CASSLTLPQETQYF,TGTGCCAGCAGCTTAACCCTTCCCCAAGAGACCCAGTACTTC
TRBV5-5,TRBD1,-,TRBJ1-4,CASSLGVTGGVSEKLFF,TGTGCCAGCAGCTTGGGGGTAACAGGGGGCGTGAGTGAAAAACTGTTTTTT
TRBV5-5,-,few,TRBJ2-2,CASSLQLFGPGELFF,TGTGCCAGCAGCTTGCAATTGTTTGGGCCCGGGGAGCTGTTTTTT
TRBV28,-,-,TRBJ2-2,CASSLSTGELFF,TGTGCCAGCAGTTTATCCACCGGGGAGCTGTTTTTT
TRBV7-9,TRBD2,-,TRBJ2-1,CASSSTLAGGNNEQFF,TGTGCCAGCAGCTCCACACTAGCGGGGGGGAACAATGAGCAGTTCTTC
TRBV19,TRBD2,-,TRBJ2-2,CASARGGNTGELFF,TGTGCCAGTGCGCGGGGGGGCAACACCGGGGAGCTGTTTTTT
TRBV7-2,-,-,TRBJ1-2,CASRHHERDGYTF,TGTGCCAGCAGACATCATGAAAGGGACGGCTACACCTTC